This entry features one TCR beta chain sequence. This sample stems from a study of blood T cell repertoires in COVID-19. Study-wide context: Sites in the United States, Italy and Spain provided acute and convalescent COVID-19 samples. Nucleic acid was either cDNA or gDNA, and it came from T cells, B-cell-depleted T cells, or PBMCs.

As originally analysed: Amplification of reference gene primers provided the estimated nucleated cell counts. The assay was immunoSEQ multiplex PCR, and TCRdb's table has in-frame clones only and misses some. Clone size and V and J calls were adopted from that table, with D and trimming inferred from the DNA. The data hold about 98,000 clones, with approximately 79% observed a single time. This CDR3 is built from 16 residues. Germline CDR1 reads PRHDT; CDR2 reads FYEKMQ (reference sequence). V lost 3 bases to trimming and J lost 0 bases, with 15 bases between them. The TCR originated in a man aged 70 or older with active or convalescent COVID-19. This rearrangement joins TRBV13 to TRBJ2-7; maybe TRBD1 (5 bases). Material: peripheral blood. The CDR3 loop is CASSFWGSPTSYEQYF. Written as DNA, the CDR3 is TGTGCCAGCAGCTTCTGGGGCAGCCCAACCTCCTACGAGCAGTACTTC.